This T cell receptor beta chain was observed in a study of cytomegalovirus exposure and HLA in healthy donors. The overall study: Of the donors genotyped, several hundred in all, about 82% fell in the Caucasian-associated ancestry cluster.

Vbeta (60) and Jbeta (13) primers were used in the PCR. The assay was immunoSEQ multiplex PCR, and TCRdb's table has in-frame clones only and misses some. The table records around 80,000 clones, over 65% of them present only once. Donors likely had unrecorded immune exposures despite being nominally healthy when sampled. The CDR3 covers 13 residues. The germline V gene has CDR1 SGHTS and CDR2 YDEGEE. V shed 7 bases, J shed 4 bases, and the junction held 4 bases outside the gene matches. A word on this clone: Its cognate antigen is unknown.

Study conclusions and caveats: Earlier analysis looked at TCR beta V segments, and most were productive about 90% or about 30% of the time. Rarity held for most TCR sequences, but there were some public TCRs that occurred in many donors.

This TCR was recovered from a man in his forties in good health and CMV-seropositive. The chain combines TRBV5-8 with TRBJ2-1; 8 bases line up with TRBD1. Sequencing was done on a sample of PBMCs. The DNA of the CDR3 is TGTGCCAGCCCGAACAGGGGGTACAATGAGCAGTTCTTC. Protein sequence: CASPNRGYNEQFF.